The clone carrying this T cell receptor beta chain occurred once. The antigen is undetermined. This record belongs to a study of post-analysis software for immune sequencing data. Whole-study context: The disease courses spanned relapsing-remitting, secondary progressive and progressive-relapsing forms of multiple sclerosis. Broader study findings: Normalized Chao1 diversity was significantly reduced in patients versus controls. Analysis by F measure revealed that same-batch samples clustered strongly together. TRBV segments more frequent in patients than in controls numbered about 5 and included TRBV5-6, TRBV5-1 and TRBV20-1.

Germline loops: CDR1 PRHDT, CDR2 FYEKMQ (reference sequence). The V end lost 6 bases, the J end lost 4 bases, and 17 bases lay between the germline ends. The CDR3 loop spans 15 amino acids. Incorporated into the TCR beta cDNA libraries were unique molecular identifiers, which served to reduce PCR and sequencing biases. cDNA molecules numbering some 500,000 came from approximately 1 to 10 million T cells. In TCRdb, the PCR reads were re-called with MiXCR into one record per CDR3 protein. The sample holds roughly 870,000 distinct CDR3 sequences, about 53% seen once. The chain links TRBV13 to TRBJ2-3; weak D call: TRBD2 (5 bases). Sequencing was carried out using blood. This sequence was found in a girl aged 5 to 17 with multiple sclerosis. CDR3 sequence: CASSLRGSVADTQYF. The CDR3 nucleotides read TGTGCCAGCAGTCTTCGGGGATCCGTCGCAGATACGCAGTATTTT.